The 20 T cell receptor beta chains below were found in one sample sequenced in a study of T cell repertoires in cytomegalovirus infection. TCRdb reprocessed the reads via MiXCR and lists one record per CDR3 protein. The top ten hold about 9.5% of the sample, which has about 130,000 distinct CDR3 sequences, roughly 9% seen once. Source material: PBMCs. Receptor source: a human donor in good health (CMV status not recorded). Some clones in this sample may be carry-over from other donors' samples.

This clonotype has a count of ten or more. The V and J genes are TRBV7-2 and TRBJ1-5; 10 nucleotides agree with TRBD1. The V gene's germline CDR1 is SGHTA and CDR2 FQGNSA. V shed 5 bases and J 3 bases; nucleotides not matched to a gene: 7. The CDR3 has 16 amino acids. The CDR3 sequence is CASSPGQGVINQPQHF. As DNA, the CDR3 is TGTGCCAGCAGCCCCGGACAGGGGGTGATCAATCAGCCCCAGCATTTT. The whole variable domain, remainder taken from reference TRBV7-2 and TRBJ1-5, is GAGVSQSPSNKVTEKGKDVELRCDPISGHTALYWYRQSLGQGLEFLIYFQGNSAPDKSGLPSDRFSAERTGGSVSTLTIQRTQQEDSAVYLCASSPGQGVINQPQHFGDGTRLSIL.

At least ten counts were recorded for this clonotype. J is TRBJ2-5 and V is TRBV6-6; 9 bases fit TRBD2. CDR3 size: 15 residues. With V trimmed by 6 bases and J by 3 bases, 8 bases remained unmatched. Germline values: CDR1 MNHNY, CDR2 SVGAGI (reference sequence). The CDR3 region has the DNA TGTGCCAGCAGCTTCCCTAGCGGGACCAAAGAGACCCAGTACTTC. Its translation is CASSFPSGTKETQYF.

This clonotype was observed many times. This chain uses TRBV10-3 with TRBJ2-7; 15 bases are shared with TRBD2. The CDR3 loop spans 14 amino acids. The junction had 7 bases not matched to a gene; V was cut back by 9 bases and J by 7 bases. The germline V gene has CDR1 ENHRY and CDR2 SYGVKD. The CDR3 loop is CAIAGTSGGREQYF. The CDR3 nucleotides read TGTGCCATAGCCGGGACTAGCGGGGGGCGGGAGCAGTACTTC.

In its sample, this clonotype was seen a few times. V and J are TRBV14 and TRBJ2-3, with D possibly TRBD1 on 6 matching bases. The CDR3 is made up of 15 amino acids. V was cut by 1 base and J by 10 bases, with 18 bases left in between. Germline V gene sequence: CDR1 SGHDN, CDR2 FVKESK. CDR3 nucleotide sequence: TGTGCCAGCAGCCAAGGGGACAAGGGACGCCTTGCGCAGTATTTT. It encodes CASSQGDKGRLAQYF.

This clonotype was recorded many times. This chain links TRBV7-3 with TRBJ2-3; no firm D call. Trimming removed 4 bases from V and 3 bases from J, with 8 bases in between. Germline V gives CDR1 SGHTA, CDR2 FQGTGA. The CDR3 loop spans 13 amino acids. CDR3 loop: CASSSRWTDTQYF. CDR3 coding DNA: TGTGCCAGCAGCTCGAGGTGGACAGATACGCAGTATTTT.

This clonotype showed up many times. The chain is built from TRBV7-2 and TRBJ2-5, with 10 bases matching TRBD2. With 5 bases clipped from V and 5 bases from J, the junction kept 11 bases outside the gene matches. This CDR3 is 16 amino acids long. CDR1 and CDR2 from the germline V gene are SGHTA and FQGNSA. The CDR3 nucleotides are TGTGCCAGCAGCCCCAACCTAGCGGGGGCTGCGGAGACCCAGTACTTC. Amino acids: CASSPNLAGAAETQYF.

This clonotype showed up just a few times. The V and J genes are TRBV2 and TRBJ2-2; D possibly corresponds to TRBD1 (6 bases). CDR3 length: 12 residues. Germline values: CDR1 SNHLY, CDR2 FYNNEI. V lost 5 bases and J lost 6, with 7 bases in between. CDR3 nucleotides: TGTGCCAGCAGTACAGGGTCCGGGGAGCTGTTTTTT. Its translation: CASSTGSGELFF.

This clonotype occurred a few times. The J gene is TRBJ2-2, the V gene TRBV3-1; no clear D gene. Trimming removed 0 bases from V and 4 bases from J, with 6 bases in between. The length of the CDR3 is 14 residues. The germline V gene encodes CDR1 LGHDT and CDR2 YNNKEL (reference sequence). CDR3 amino acids: CASSQDIVTGELFF. CDR3 DNA sequence: TGTGCCAGCAGCCAAGATATAGTCACCGGGGAGCTGTTTTTT.

Points on this clonotype: One junction end disagrees with the germline gene, perhaps due to a read error. The chain uses TRBV30 and TRBJ1-4; 7 bases map to TRBD1. The CDR3 is made up of 17 amino acids. Germline V CDR1 and CDR2: GTSNPN, SVGIG (reference sequence). CDR3 DNA sequence: TGTGCCTGGATCCCGGGACAGACTTCCGAGGCTAATGAAAAACGGTTTTTT. It yields the protein CAWIPGQTSEANEKRFF.

The chain combines TRBV19 with TRBJ1-1; D may be TRBD1 (6 bases). Germline V gene lookup returns CDR1 LNHDA and CDR2 SQIVND (reference sequence). The CDR3 totals 13 residues. Trimming left V 2 bases short and J 4 bases short, with 8 bases between. The CDR3 DNA reads as TGTGCCAGTAGTATATTGGGGGCCACTGAAGCTTTCTTT. Its protein product is CASSILGATEAFF.

The sample holds many counts of this clonotype. V gene TRBV5-1 combines with J gene TRBJ2-2; a possible D gene is TRBD1 (5 bases). The ends were cut back, 5 bases at V and 2 bases at J, with 10 bases in the middle. Germline loops: CDR1 SGHRS, CDR2 YFSETQ. The CDR3 runs 14 residues. DNA of the CDR3: TGCGCCAGCAGAACTGACAGTAACACCGGGGAGCTGTTTTTT. Residues: CASRTDSNTGELFF.

V and J are TRBV5-6 and TRBJ2-7, with 9 bases that match TRBD1. The CDR3 length is 14 residues. Germline lookup yields CDR1 SGHDT and CDR2 YYEEEE. The trim removed 4 bases at V and 3 bases at J, leaving 5 bases unmatched. The CDR3 DNA reads TGTGCCAGCAGCCGGACAGGGGAAATCTACGAGCAGTACTTC. Protein product: CASSRTGEIYEQYF.

This clonotype has a count of ten or more. This chain joins TRBV28 and TRBJ2-7; D call uncertain. The CDR3 totals 14 residues. V lost 3 bases to trimming and J lost 0 bases, with 9 bases between them. Germline lookup yields CDR1 MDHEN and CDR2 SYDVKM. CDR3 coding DNA: TGTGCCAGCAGTTTGCAGTGGTCCTCCTACGAGCAGTACTTC. It is translated as CASSLQWSSYEQYF.

The chain employs TRBV2 and TRBJ1-5; D gene uncertain. This CDR3 has 13 residues. Germline V lookup: CDR1 SNHLY, CDR2 FYNNEI. Trimming took off 4 bases at V and 5 bases at J, with 9 bases between the two ends. In DNA form, the CDR3 reads TGTGCCAGCAGTGGGGCCCCTTATCAGCCCCAGCATTTT. This gives the protein CASSGAPYQPQHF.

This clonotype was recorded many times. V usage is TRBV7-2 and J usage is TRBJ2-1, with 12 bases lining up with TRBD2. Germline V gene lookup returns CDR1 SGHTA and CDR2 FQGNSA. V gave up 5 bases and J gave up 6 bases; unmatched junction bases: 11. The CDR3 length is 17 residues. The CDR3 loop reads CASSLRTSGARPNEQFF. Written as DNA, the CDR3 is TGTGCCAGCAGCCTGAGGACTAGCGGGGCTCGCCCCAATGAGCAGTTCTTC. Filled out from reference TRBV7-2 and TRBJ2-1, the complete variable domain reads GAGVSQSPSNKVTEKGKDVELRCDPISGHTALYWYRQSLGQGLEFLIYFQGNSAPDKSGLPSDRFSAERTGGSVSTLTIQRTQQEDSAVYLCASSLRTSGARPNEQFFGPGTRLTVL.

This clonotype was found many times. V is TRBV11-2 and J is TRBJ2-1; D gene ambiguous. The CDR3 loop spans 15 amino acids. CDR1 SGHAT and CDR2 FQNNGV come from the germline V gene. V lost 5 bases, J lost 0 bases, and 11 bases lay in between. The CDR3 here is CASSAQRSSYNEQFF. CDR3 in DNA: TGTGCCAGCAGCGCCCAGAGGAGCTCCTACAATGAGCAGTTCTTC.

The chain carries TRBV7-9 and TRBJ2-7; possibly TRBD1 for D (6 bases). Trimming took off 7 bases at V and 6 bases at J, with 25 bases between the two ends. The CDR3 has 16 residues. Germline values: CDR1 SEHNR, CDR2 FQNEAQ (reference sequence). CDR3 sequence reads: CASTKSTGTNELEQYF. In DNA, the CDR3 is TGTGCCAGCACCAAGTCAACGGGGACAAACGAACTCGAGCAGTACTTC.

Many counts were recorded for this clonotype. The chain recombines TRBV7-6 with TRBJ2-3; TRBD1 might be the D (6 bases). Germline V gene sequence: CDR1 SGHVS, CDR2 FNYEAQ. This CDR3 spans 15 amino acids. V was pared by 5 bases and J by 4 bases, with 16 bases between. For the CDR3, the DNA is TGTGCCAGCAGCCTAACAGGGATCGGAGCAGATACGCAGTATTTT. Translating it yields CASSLTGIGADTQYF.

J is TRBJ1-1 and V is TRBV20-1; D gene uncertain. This CDR3 region has 11 residues. The germline CDR1 and CDR2 sequences are DFQATT and SNEGSKA (reference sequence). The ends were cut back, 5 bases at V and 0 bases at J, with 4 bases in the middle. CDR3 in DNA: TGCAGTGCTCTCATGAACACTGAAGCTTTCTTT. Translated: CSALMNTEAFF.

Of note for this clonotype: A much larger clone differs by one base, so this may be a read error. This chain joins TRBV20-1 and TRBJ2-2, with unresolved D. CDR1 is DFQATT, CDR2 SNEGSKA, per germline (reference sequence). This CDR3 comprises 14 residues. The CDR3 nucleotides read TGCGGTGCTAGAGATAAGGGGAACACCGGGGAGCTGTTTTTT. Its translation: CGARDKGNTGELFF.